This TCR beta chain was identified during a study of cytomegalovirus exposure and HLA in healthy donors. The overall study: Earlier work reported approximately 110 million unique TCR beta sequences from 170 million or so T cells. Study conclusions and caveats: In a later analysis, at a false discovery rate of 0.05, over 15,000 TCR beta sequences matched HLA alleles. Researchers left out some V segments, among them TRBV6-2 and TRBV6-3, as indistinguishable.

Concerning this clone itself: As yet, its antigen is unknown.

The PCR made use of 60 Vbeta and 13 Jbeta primers. Assay: immunoSEQ multiplex PCR; the TCRdb copy retains only in-frame clones and omits some. The sample carries fewer than 65,000 clones, around 73% recorded once. The CDR3 runs to 15 residues. CDR1 is SGDLS and CDR2 is YYNGEE in the germline V gene. V was clipped by 0 bases and J by 5 bases, with 11 bases between them. The TCR originated in a man aged 50-59 years in good health and CMV-seronegative. The chain uses TRBV9 and TRBJ1-4, with unresolved D. Sequences were obtained from PBMCs. This CDR3 reads CASSVGQVGNEKLFF. The DNA for the CDR3 is TGTGCCAGCAGCGTAGGGCAGGTTGGGAATGAAAAACTGTTTTTT.